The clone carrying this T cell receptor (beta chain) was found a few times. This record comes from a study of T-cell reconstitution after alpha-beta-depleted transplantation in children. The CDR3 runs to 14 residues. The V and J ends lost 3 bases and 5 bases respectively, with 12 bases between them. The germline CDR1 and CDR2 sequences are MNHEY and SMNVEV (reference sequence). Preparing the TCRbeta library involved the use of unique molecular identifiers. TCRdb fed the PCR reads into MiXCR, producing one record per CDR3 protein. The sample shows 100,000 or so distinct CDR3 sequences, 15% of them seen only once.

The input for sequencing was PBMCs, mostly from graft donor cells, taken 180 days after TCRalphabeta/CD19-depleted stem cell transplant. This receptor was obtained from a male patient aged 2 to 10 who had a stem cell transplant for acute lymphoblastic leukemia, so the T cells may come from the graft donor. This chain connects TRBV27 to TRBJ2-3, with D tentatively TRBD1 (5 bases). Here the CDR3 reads CASSFNTGLDTQYF. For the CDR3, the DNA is TGTGCCAGCAGTTTCAACACAGGCTTAGATACGCAGTATTTT.